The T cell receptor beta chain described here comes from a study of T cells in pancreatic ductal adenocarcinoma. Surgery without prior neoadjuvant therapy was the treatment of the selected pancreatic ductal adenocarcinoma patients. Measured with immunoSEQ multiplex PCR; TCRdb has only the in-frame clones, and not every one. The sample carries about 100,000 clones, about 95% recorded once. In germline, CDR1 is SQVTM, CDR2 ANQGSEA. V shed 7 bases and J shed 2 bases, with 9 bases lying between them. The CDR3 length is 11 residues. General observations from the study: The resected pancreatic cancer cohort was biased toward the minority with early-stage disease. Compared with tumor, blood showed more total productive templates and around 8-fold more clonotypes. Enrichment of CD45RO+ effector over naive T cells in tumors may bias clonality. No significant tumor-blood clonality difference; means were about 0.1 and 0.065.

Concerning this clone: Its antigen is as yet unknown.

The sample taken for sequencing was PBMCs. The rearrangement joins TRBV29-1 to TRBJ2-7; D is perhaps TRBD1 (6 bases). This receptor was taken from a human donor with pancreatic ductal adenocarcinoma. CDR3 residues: CSARTAYEQYF. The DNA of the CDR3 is TGCAGCGCCAGGACAGCCTACGAGCAGTACTTC.